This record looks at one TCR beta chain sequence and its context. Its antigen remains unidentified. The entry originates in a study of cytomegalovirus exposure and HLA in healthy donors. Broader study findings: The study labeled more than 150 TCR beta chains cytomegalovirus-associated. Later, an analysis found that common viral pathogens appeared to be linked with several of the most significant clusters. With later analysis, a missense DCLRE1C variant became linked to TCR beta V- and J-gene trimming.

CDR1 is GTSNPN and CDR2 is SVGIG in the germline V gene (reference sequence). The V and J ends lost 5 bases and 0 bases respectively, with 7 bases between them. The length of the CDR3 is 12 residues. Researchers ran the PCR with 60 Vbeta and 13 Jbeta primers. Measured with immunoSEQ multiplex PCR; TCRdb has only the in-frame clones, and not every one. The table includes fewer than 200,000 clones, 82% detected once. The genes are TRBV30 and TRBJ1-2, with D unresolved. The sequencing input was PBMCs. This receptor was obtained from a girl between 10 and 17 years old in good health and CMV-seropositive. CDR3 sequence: CAWSGTNYGYTF. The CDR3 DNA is TGTGCCTGGTCCGGGACTAACTATGGCTACACCTTC.